These T cell receptor beta chains were read from a single sample in a study of CD8+CD57+ T cells in acquired aplastic anemia. TCRdb recomputed calls from the reads with MiXCR, one row per CDR3 protein. The sample contains roughly 61,000 distinct CDR3 sequences, about 56% of which appear only once. Sequencing was performed on sorted CD4+, CD8+, or CD8+CD57+ T cells (not recorded which) from PBMCs. The receptors were gathered from a human donor in good health, serving as a control. Both conserved end residues are part of each CDR3. The D gene is left open where the match is weak. Size tells how often a clone was seen (once, few, many) or the class of an expanded clone, and some rows leave it out.

>TRBV2|NA|NA|TRBJ2-7
CASSRQFGEQYF
TGTGCCAGCAGTCGACAATTCGGGGAGCAGTACTTC
>TRBV20-1|NA|NA|TRBJ1-5
CSALGPNSQPQHF
TGCAGTGCGCTGGGACCTAACAGTCAGCCCCAGCATTTT
>TRBV10-3|medium-sized|NA|TRBJ1-5
CAISESRGNQPQHF
TGTGCCATCAGTGAGTCGCGGGGCAATCAGCCCCAGCATTTT
>TRBV7-9|NA|NA|TRBJ1-4
CASSLMAAGGEKLFF
TGTGCCAGCAGCTTAATGGCGGCAGGTGGGGAAAAACTGTTTTTT
>TRBV10-3|once|NA|TRBJ1-3
CAIGETPTDSGDTIYF
TGTGCCATCGGTGAAACCCCCACCGACAGTGGGGACACCATATATTTT
>TRBV24-1|medium-sized|TRBD2|TRBJ2-3
CATSDTQRERNTDTQYF
TGTGCCACCAGTGATACCCAGCGGGAGAGGAACACAGATACGCAGTATTTT
>TRBV6-1|NA|NA|TRBJ1-2
CASSTLRGYGYTF
TGTGCCAGCAGTACCCTTCGGGGCTATGGCTACACCTTC
>TRBV9|few|TRBD1|TRBJ1-3
CASSGPGQGNSGNTIYF
TGTGCCAGCAGCGGACCGGGACAGGGAAATAGTGGAAACACCATATATTTT
>TRBV28|many|NA|TRBJ1-2
CASRPGIYGYTF
TGTGCCAGCAGGCCAGGGATCTATGGCTACACCTTC
>TRBV15|medium-sized|NA|TRBJ2-7
CATSRDLYSSYEQYF
TGTGCCACCAGCAGAGATCTGTACAGCTCCTACGAGCAGTACTTC
>TRBV10-1|NA|TRBD2|TRBJ2-1
CASSVSSTRTSVGNNEQFF
TGCGCCAGCAGTGTAAGCAGCACCCGAACTAGCGTTGGGAACAATGAGCAGTTCTTC
>TRBV6-1|many|TRBD1|TRBJ2-6
CASSTTGASSGANVLTF
TGTGCCAGCAGTACGACAGGGGCAAGCTCTGGGGCCAACGTCCTGACTTTC
>TRBV10-3|NA|NA|TRBJ2-7
CAISAGWGSYEQYF
TGTGCCATCTCGGCCGGTTGGGGGTCCTACGAGCAGTACTTC
>TRBV20-1|NA|NA|TRBJ2-1
CSASLAYNEQFF
TGCAGTGCTAGCCTAGCCTACAATGAGCAGTTCTTC
>TRBV10-3|NA|TRBD1|TRBJ1-2
CASSIPGTVNGYTF
TGTGCCAGCAGCATACCCGGGACAGTCAATGGCTACACCTTC
>TRBV2|once|NA|TRBJ1-4
CASTTRQVNERLVF
TGTGCCAGCACCACTAGGCAGGTTAATGAAAGACTGGTTTTT
>TRBV7-2|NA|NA|TRBJ2-7
CASSLGCEQYF
TGTGCCAGCAGCTTAGGCTGCGAGCAGTACTTC
>TRBV24-1|NA|TRBD2|TRBJ2-5
CATSSGGREQETQYF
TGTGCCACCTCCAGCGGGGGGCGGGAGCAAGAGACCCAGTACTTC
>TRBV19|few|TRBD2|TRBJ2-2
CASSIAGEAGELFF
TGTGCCAGTAGTATCGCGGGGGAAGCCGGGGAGCTGTTTTTT
>TRBV20-1|NA|NA|TRBJ2-7
CSALGAGGAYEQYF
TGCAGTGCCTTAGGTGCTGGTGGGGCCTACGAGCAGTACTTC
>TRBV20-1|many|NA|TRBJ1-1
CSARDRGPRNTEAFF
TGCAGTGCTAGAGACCGGGGGCCGAGGAACACTGAAGCTTTCTTT
>TRBV2|NA|NA|TRBJ2-7
CASSESLIGELYF
TGTGCCAGCAGTGAAAGTTTGATCGGGGAGCTGTACTTC
>TRBV20-1|once|TRBD1|TRBJ1-2
CSARDGGTGWNGYTF
TGCAGTGCTAGAGATGGCGGGACAGGGTGGAATGGCTACACCTTC
>TRBV19|NA|NA|TRBJ1-5
CASSIDNQSNQPQHF
TGTGCCAGTAGTATAGATAACCAGAGCAATCAGCCCCAGCATTTT
>TRBV24-1|NA|TRBD1|TRBJ2-1
CATSVSPGQGTYNEQFF
TGTGCCACCAGTGTGAGTCCCGGACAGGGTACCTACAATGAGCAGTTCTTC
>TRBV29-1|NA|NA|TRBJ2-3
CSVDESSTDTQYF
TGCAGCGTTGATGAGAGTAGCACAGATACGCAGTATTTT
>TRBV9|many|NA|TRBJ1-1
CASSVDPSYLSTEAFF
TGTGCCAGCAGCGTAGATCCGAGTTACCTGAGCACTGAAGCTTTCTTT
>TRBV25-1|medium-sized|NA|TRBJ2-2
CASERSGPNTGELFF
TGTGCCAGCGAGAGGTCCGGGCCGAACACCGGGGAGCTGTTTTTT
>TRBV11-2|many|NA|TRBJ1-1
CASSYYGGLGNTEAFF
TGTGCCAGCAGCTATTACGGGGGGTTGGGGAACACTGAAGCTTTCTTT
>TRBV7-2|many|TRBD2|TRBJ2-5
CASSLALFRSGRAETQYF
TGTGCCAGCAGCTTAGCGTTGTTCAGGAGCGGGAGGGCAGAGACCCAGTACTTC
>TRBV25-1|NA|NA|TRBJ2-4
CASSGDINIQYF
TGTGCCAGCAGTGGAGATATAAACATTCAGTACTTC
>TRBV30|many|NA|TRBJ2-1
CAGDRHPSRHEQFF
TGTGCCGGGGACCGACACCCCTCGCGACATGAGCAGTTCTTC
>TRBV29-1|medium-sized|TRBD1|TRBJ1-5
CSVGDRVDQPQHF
TGCAGCGTTGGGGACAGGGTCGATCAGCCCCAGCATTTT
>TRBV25-1|medium-sized|TRBD1|TRBJ1-4
CASSEFRGTDNEKLFF
TGTGCCAGCAGTGAATTCAGGGGGACGGACAATGAAAAACTGTTTTTT
>TRBV4-2|NA|NA|TRBJ2-1
CASSREDEQFF
TGTGCCAGCAGCCGCGAGGATGAGCAGTTCTTC
>TRBV11-2|NA|TRBD2|TRBJ2-3
CASSLGWTSGTDTQYF
TGTGCCAGCAGCTTAGGCTGGACTAGCGGGACAGATACGCAGTATTTT
>TRBV11-2|many|TRBD1|TRBJ1-1
CASSLGRGTGNMNTEAFF
TGTGCCAGCAGCTTAGGGAGGGGGACAGGGAACATGAACACTGAAGCTTTCTTT
>TRBV25-1|NA|NA|TRBJ2-7
CASREPRAYEQYF
TGTGCCAGCAGGGAACCTCGGGCCTACGAGCAGTACTTC
>TRBV15|NA|TRBD1|TRBJ2-7
CATWPAGTGAYEQYF
TGTGCCACCTGGCCAGCCGGGACAGGAGCTTACGAGCAGTACTTC
>TRBV3-1|many|NA|TRBJ2-7
CASSQANYEQYF
TGTGCCAGCAGCCAGGCTAATTACGAGCAGTACTTC
>TRBV24-1|few|TRBD2|TRBJ2-3
CATSDPVTSGNKWGTQYF
TGTGCCACCAGTGACCCAGTGACTAGCGGTAACAAGTGGGGTACGCAGTATTTT
>TRBV3-1|NA|NA|TRBJ1-6
CASSHPQGNSPLHF
TGTGCCAGCAGCCATCCCCAGGGGAATTCACCCCTCCACTTT
>TRBV10-3|NA|TRBD1|TRBJ1-5
CASTSSTGGNQPQHF
TGTGCCTCCACGTCCTCGACAGGGGGCAATCAGCCCCAGCATTTT
>TRBV19|NA|TRBD2|TRBJ2-1
CASSSLGRTANNEQFF
TGTGCCAGTAGCAGCCTCGGGAGGACGGCTAACAATGAGCAGTTCTTC
>TRBV7-7|NA|NA|TRBJ2-2
CASSLSLGQNTGELFF
TGTGCCAGCAGCTTAAGCTTGGGACAGAACACCGGGGAGCTGTTTTTT
>TRBV6-1|many|TRBD1|TRBJ1-2
CASTNPGQGAPGYTF
TGTGCCAGCACCAACCCGGGACAGGGGGCGCCTGGCTACACCTTC
>TRBV5-1|NA|NA|TRBJ1-2
CASSQGINYGYTF
TGCGCCAGCAGCCAAGGGATTAACTATGGCTACACCTTC
>TRBV7-6|medium-sized|NA|TRBJ2-1
CASSLKLDEQFF
TGTGCCAGCAGCCTTAAGTTGGATGAGCAGTTCTTC
>TRBV24-1|NA|NA|TRBJ2-3
CATLRTSREYF
TGTGCCACCCTCAGGACCAGCCGGGAGTATTTT
>TRBV12-3/TRBV12-4|many|NA|TRBJ2-1
CASSLVGYNEQFF
TGTGCCAGCAGTTTAGTAGGCTACAATGAGCAGTTCTTC
>TRBV6-5|many|TRBD1|TRBJ1-1
CASSSPGTGPNTEAFF
TGTGCCAGCAGTTCACCGGGGACAGGCCCGAACACTGAAGCTTTCTTT
>TRBV19|NA|NA|TRBJ1-1
CASTTENTEAFF
TGTGCCAGTACGACAGAGAACACTGAAGCTTTCTTT